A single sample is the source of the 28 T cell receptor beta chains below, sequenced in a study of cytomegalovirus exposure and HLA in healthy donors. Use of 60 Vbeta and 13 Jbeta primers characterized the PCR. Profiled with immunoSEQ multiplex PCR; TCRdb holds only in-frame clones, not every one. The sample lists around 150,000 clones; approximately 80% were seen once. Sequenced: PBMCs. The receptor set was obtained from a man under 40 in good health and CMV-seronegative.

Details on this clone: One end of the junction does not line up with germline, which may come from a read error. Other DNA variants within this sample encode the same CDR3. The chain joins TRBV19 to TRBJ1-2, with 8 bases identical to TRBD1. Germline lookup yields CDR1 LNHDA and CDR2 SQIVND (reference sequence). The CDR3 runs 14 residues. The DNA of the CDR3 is TGCGCCAGTAGTCCCCCCCGGGACAGGTACGGCTACACCTTC. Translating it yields CASSPPRDRYGYTF.

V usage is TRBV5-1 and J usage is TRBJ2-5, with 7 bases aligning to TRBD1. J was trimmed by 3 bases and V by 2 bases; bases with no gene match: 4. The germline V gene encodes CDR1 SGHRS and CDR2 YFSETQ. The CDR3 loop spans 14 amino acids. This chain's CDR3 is CASSFGQAEETQYF. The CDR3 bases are TGCGCCAGCAGCTTTGGACAGGCAGAAGAGACCCAGTACTTC.

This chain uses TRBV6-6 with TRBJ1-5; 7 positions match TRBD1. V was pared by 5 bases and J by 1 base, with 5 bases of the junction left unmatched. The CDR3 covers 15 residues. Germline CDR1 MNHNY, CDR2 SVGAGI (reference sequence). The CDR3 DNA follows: TGTGCCAGCAGTACCACAGGGGCAAGCAATCAGCCCCAGCATTTT. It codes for CASSTTGASNQPQHF.

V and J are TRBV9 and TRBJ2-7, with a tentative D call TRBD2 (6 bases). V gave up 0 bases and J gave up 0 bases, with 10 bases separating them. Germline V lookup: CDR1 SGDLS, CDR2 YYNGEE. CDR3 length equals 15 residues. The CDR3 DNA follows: TGTGCCAGCAGCGTAGGCGGACTAAGCTCCTACGAGCAGTACTTC. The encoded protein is CASSVGGLSSYEQYF.

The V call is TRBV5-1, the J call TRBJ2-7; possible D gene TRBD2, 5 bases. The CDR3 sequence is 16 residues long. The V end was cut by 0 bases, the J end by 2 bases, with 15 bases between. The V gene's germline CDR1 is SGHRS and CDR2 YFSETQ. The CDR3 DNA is TGCGCCAGCAGCTTGGTTTACGCTAGCCAACCCTACGAGCAGTACTTC. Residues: CASSLVYASQPYEQYF. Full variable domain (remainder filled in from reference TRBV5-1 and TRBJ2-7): KAGVTQTPRYLIKTRGQQVTLSCSPISGHRSVSWYQQTPGQGLQFLFEYFSETQRNKGNFPGRFSGRQFSNSRSEMNVSTLELGDSALYLCASSLVYASQPYEQYFGPGTRLTVT.

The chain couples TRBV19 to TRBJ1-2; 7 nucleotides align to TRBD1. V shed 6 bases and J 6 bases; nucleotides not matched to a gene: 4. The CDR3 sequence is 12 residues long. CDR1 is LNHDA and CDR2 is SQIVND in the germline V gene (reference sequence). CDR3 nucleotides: TGTGCCAGTAGCCCGGACAGGAATGGCTACACCTTC. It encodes CASSPDRNGYTF.

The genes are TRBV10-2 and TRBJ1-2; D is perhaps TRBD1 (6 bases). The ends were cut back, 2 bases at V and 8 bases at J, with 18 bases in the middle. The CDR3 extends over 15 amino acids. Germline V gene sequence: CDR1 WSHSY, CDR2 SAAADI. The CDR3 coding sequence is TGCGCCAGCAGTGAGAGGGGGGGAGGGATCGGAGGCTACACCTTC. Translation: CASSERGGGIGGYTF.

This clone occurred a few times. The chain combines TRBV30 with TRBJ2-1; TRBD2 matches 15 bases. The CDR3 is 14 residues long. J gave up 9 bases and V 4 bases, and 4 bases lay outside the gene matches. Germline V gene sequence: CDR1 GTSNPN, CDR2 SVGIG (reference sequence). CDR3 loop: CAWTRGLAGGEQFF. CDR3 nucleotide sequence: TGTGCCTGGACCAGGGGACTAGCGGGGGGTGAGCAGTTCTTC.

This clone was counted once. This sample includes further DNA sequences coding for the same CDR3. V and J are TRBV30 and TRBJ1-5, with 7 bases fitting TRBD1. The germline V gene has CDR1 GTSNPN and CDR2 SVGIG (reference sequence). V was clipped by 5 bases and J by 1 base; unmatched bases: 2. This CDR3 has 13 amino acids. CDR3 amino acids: CAWEQGSNQPQHF. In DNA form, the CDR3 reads TGTGCCTGGGAACAGGGGAGCAATCAGCCCCAGCATTTT.

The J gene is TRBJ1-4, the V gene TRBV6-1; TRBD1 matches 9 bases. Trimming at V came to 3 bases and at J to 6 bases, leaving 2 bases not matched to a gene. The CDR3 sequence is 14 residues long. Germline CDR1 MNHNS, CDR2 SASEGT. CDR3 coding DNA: TGTGCCAGCAGTGACGGACAGGGGTATGAAAAACTGTTTTTT. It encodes CASSDGQGYEKLFF.

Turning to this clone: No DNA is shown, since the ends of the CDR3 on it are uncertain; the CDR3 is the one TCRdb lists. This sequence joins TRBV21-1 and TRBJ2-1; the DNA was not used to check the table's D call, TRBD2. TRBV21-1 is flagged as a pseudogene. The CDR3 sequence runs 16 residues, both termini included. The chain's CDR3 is CASSKFASGSLNEQFF.

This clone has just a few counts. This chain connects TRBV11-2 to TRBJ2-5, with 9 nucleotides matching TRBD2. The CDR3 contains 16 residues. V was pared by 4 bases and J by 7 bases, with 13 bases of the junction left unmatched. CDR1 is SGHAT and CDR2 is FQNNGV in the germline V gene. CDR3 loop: CASSSGGASGIGTQYF. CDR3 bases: TGTGCCAGCAGCTCCGGGGGGGCTAGCGGGATCGGGACCCAGTACTTC. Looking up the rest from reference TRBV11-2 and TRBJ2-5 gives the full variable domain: EAGVAQSPRYKIIEKRQSVAFWCNPISGHATLYWYQQILGQGPKLLIQFQNNGVVDDSQLPKDRFSAERLKGVDSTLKIQPAKLEDSAVYLCASSSGGASGIGTQYFGPGTRLLVL.

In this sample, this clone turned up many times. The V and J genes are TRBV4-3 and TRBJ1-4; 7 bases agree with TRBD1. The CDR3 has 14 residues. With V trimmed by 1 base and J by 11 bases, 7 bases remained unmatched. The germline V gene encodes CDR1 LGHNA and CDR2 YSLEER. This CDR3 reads CASSQADREGKLFF. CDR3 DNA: TGCGCCAGCAGCCAAGCAGACAGGGAAGGTAAACTGTTTTTT.

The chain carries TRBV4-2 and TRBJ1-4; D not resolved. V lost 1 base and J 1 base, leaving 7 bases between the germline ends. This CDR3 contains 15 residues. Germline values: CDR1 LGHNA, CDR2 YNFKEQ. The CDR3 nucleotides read TGTGCCAGCAGCCAAGGGGCCCGAACTAATGAAAAACTGTTTTTT. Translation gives CASSQGARTNEKLFF.

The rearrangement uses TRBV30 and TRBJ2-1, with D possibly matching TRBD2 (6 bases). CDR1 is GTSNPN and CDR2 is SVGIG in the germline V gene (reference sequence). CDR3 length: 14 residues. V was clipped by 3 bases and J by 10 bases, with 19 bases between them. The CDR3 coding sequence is TGTGCCTGGAGGCCCCTGTTGTCCGGGGGAGAGCAGTTCTTC. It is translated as CAWRPLLSGGEQFF.

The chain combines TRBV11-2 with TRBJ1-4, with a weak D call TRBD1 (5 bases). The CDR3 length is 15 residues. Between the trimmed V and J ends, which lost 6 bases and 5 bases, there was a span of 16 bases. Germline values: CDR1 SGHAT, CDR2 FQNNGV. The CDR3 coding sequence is TGTGCCAGCAGAGAGACGGGGGGACGAAATGAAAAACTGTTTTTT. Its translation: CASRETGGRNEKLFF.

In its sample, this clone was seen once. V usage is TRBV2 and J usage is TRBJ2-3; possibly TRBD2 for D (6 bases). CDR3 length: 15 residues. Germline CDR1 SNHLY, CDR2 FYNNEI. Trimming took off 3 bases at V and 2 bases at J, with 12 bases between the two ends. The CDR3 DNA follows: TGTGCCAGCAGTGAGGGCGGGATTAACACAGATACGCAGTATTTT. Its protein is CASSEGGINTDTQYF.

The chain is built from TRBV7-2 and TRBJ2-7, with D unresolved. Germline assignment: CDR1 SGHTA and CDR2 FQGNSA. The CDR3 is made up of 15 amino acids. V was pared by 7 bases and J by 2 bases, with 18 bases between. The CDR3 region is CASTEGRVAAYEQYF. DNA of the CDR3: TGTGCCAGCACCGAAGGCCGGGTCGCGGCCTACGAGCAGTACTTC. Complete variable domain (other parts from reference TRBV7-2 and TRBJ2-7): GAGVSQSPSNKVTEKGKDVELRCDPISGHTALYWYRQSLGQGLEFLIYFQGNSAPDKSGLPSDRFSAERTGGSVSTLTIQRTQQEDSAVYLCASTEGRVAAYEQYFGPGTRLTVT.

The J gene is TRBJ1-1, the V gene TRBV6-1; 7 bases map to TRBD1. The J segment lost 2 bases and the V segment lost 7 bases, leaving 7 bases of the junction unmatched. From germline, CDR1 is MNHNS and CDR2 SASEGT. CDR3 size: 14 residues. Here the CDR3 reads CASNLDRRNTEAFF. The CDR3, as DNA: TGTGCCAGCAACCTGGACAGGAGAAACACTGAAGCTTTCTTT.

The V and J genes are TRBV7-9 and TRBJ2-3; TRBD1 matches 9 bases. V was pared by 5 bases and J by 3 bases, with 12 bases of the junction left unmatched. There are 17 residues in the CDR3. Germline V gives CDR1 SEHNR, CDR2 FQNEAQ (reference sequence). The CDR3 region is CASSPVPGQGLTDTQYF. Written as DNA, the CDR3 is TGTGCCAGCAGCCCCGTCCCGGGACAGGGATTGACAGATACGCAGTATTTT.

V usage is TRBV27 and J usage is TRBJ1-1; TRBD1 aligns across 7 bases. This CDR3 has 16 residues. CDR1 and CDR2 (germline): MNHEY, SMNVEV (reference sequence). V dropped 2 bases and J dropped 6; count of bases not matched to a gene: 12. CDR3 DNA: TGTGCCAGCAGTTTAACCCATTATAGGGGGCGCTCTGAAGCTTTCTTT. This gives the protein CASSLTHYRGRSEAFF.

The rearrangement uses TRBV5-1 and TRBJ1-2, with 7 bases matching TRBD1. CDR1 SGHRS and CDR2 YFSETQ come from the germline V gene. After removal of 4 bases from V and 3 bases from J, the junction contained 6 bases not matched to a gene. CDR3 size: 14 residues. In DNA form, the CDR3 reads TGCGCCAGCAGCATTACAGGGGACGACTATGGCTACACCTTC. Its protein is CASSITGDDYGYTF. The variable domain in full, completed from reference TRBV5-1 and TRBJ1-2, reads KAGVTQTPRYLIKTRGQQVTLSCSPISGHRSVSWYQQTPGQGLQFLFEYFSETQRNKGNFPGRFSGRQFSNSRSEMNVSTLELGDSALYLCASSITGDDYGYTFGSGTRLTVV.

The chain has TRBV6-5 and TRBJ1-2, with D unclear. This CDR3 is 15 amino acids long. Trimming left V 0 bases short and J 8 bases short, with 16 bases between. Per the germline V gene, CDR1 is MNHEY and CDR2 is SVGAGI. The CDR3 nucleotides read TGTGCCAGCAGTTACTCGATGAGGCACGTAGGCGGCTACACCTTC. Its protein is CASSYSMRHVGGYTF.

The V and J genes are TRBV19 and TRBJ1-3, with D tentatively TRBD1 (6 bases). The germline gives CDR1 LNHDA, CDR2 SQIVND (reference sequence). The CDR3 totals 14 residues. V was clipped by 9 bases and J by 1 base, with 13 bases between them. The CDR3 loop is CASIKQGSGNTIYF. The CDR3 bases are TGTGCCAGCATAAAACAGGGTTCTGGAAACACCATATATTTT.

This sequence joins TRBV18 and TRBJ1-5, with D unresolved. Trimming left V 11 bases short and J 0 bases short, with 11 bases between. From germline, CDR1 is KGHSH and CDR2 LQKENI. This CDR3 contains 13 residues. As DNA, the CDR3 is TGTGCCCGAACCCTAGGTAGCAATCAGCCCCAGCATTTT. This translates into CARTLGSNQPQHF.

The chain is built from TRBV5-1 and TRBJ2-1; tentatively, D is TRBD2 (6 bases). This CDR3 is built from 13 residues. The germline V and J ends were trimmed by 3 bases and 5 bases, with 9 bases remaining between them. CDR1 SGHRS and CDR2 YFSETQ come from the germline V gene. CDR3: CASSSAGHNEQFF. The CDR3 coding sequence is TGCGCCAGCAGCTCGGCGGGACACAATGAGCAGTTCTTC.

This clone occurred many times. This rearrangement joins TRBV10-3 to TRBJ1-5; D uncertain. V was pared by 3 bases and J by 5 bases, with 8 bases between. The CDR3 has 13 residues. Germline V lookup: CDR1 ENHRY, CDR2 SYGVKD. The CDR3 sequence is CAISDEDYQPQHF. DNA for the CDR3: TGTGCCATCAGTGATGAAGACTATCAGCCCCAGCATTTT.

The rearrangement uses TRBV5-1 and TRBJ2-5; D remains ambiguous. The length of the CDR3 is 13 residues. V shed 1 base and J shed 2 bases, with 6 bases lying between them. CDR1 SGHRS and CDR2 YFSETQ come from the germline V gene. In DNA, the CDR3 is TGCGCCAGCAGCTTGCGACAACAAGAGACCCAGTACTTC. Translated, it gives CASSLRQQETQYF. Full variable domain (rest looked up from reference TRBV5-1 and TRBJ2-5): KAGVTQTPRYLIKTRGQQVTLSCSPISGHRSVSWYQQTPGQGLQFLFEYFSETQRNKGNFPGRFSGRQFSNSRSEMNVSTLELGDSALYLCASSLRQQETQYFGPGTRLLVL.